These 24 T cell receptor beta chains share one sample of origin, sequenced in a study of shared T cell receptors in the human thymus. Profiling relied on immunoSEQ multiplex PCR, and the TCRdb table lists in-frame clones only, not all of them. This table has under 850,000 clones, 88% appearing once. The same sample was also used in a study of human thymus T cells.

Sequenced sample: thymocytes. These TCRs come from a boy younger than two with a congenital heart defect.

The V call is TRBV7-9, the J call TRBJ1-2, with D hard to call. The V gene's germline CDR1 is SEHNR and CDR2 FQNEAQ (reference sequence). The CDR3 consists of 12 residues. Trimming pared 3 bases from V and 10 bases from J, leaving 12 bases between. CDR3 protein: CASSLLRSPYTF. In DNA form, the CDR3 reads TGTGCCAGCAGCTTGTTACGGAGCCCCTACACCTTC.

This chain joins TRBV28 and TRBJ2-1; 7 bases fit TRBD2. Germline V gene lookup returns CDR1 MDHEN and CDR2 SYDVKM. After removal of 2 bases from V and 5 bases from J, the junction contained 18 bases not matched to a gene. The CDR3 is 19 residues long. CDR3 loop: CASSLALTSRRELNNEQFF. The CDR3 DNA reads as TGTGCCAGCAGTTTAGCCTTAACCAGCCGGCGGGAGCTAAACAATGAGCAGTTCTTC.

The chain couples TRBV19 to TRBJ2-4; 9 positions agree with TRBD1. The CDR3 loop spans 18 amino acids. Germline assignment: CDR1 LNHDA and CDR2 SQIVND (reference sequence). V shed 7 bases, J shed 2 bases, and the junction held 15 bases outside the gene matches. The CDR3 here is CASTGQGPLRLSKNIQYF. The CDR3 coding sequence is TGTGCCAGTACAGGACAGGGGCCCCTCCGCCTATCCAAAAACATTCAGTACTTC.

The chain links TRBV27 to TRBJ2-7; D possibly corresponds to TRBD1 (5 bases). V was clipped by 6 bases and J by 4 bases, with 22 bases between them. The CDR3 covers 16 residues. The V gene's germline CDR1 is MNHEY and CDR2 SMNVEV (reference sequence). DNA of the CDR3: TGTGCCAGCAGCCGAAAGGACAATGACGTGTCTTACGAGCAGTACTTC. It codes for CASSRKDNDVSYEQYF.

The CDR3 region has the DNA TGTGCCAGCGGTCAAGAGCCGGGACAGGGGTTCTACGAGCAGTACTTC. Its translation: CASGQEPGQGFYEQYF. The chain joins TRBV6-1 to TRBJ2-7; TRBD1 aligns across 10 bases. This CDR3 is 16 amino acids long. Trimming took 8 bases from V and 3 from J; bases not matched to a gene: 13. Germline V gene lookup returns CDR1 MNHNS and CDR2 SASEGT.

The gene calls are TRBV6-5 and TRBJ1-4; D call uncertain. Looked up from germline, CDR1 is MNHEY and CDR2 is SVGAGI. This CDR3 region has 15 residues. V lost 0 bases and J lost 4, with 9 bases in between. The CDR3 sequence: CASSYSGRYNEKLFF. The CDR3 region has the DNA TGTGCCAGCAGTTACTCGGGCAGATATAATGAAAAACTGTTTTTT.

This rearrangement joins TRBV2 to TRBJ2-7, with TRBD2 matching over 11 bases. The V gene's germline CDR1 is SNHLY and CDR2 FYNNEI. This CDR3 is 14 amino acids long. Trimming at V came to 10 bases and at J to 2 bases, leaving 7 bases not matched to a gene. The CDR3, as DNA: TGTGCCACCGCTAGCGGGAGGCTCCCCTACGAGCAGTACTTC. The encoded protein is CATASGRLPYEQYF.

J is TRBJ2-3 and V is TRBV10-2; 7 bases fit TRBD2. There are 16 residues in the CDR3. Germline trimming cut 4 bases from V and 2 bases from J; bases unmatched to any gene: 9. Germline V gene lookup returns CDR1 WSHSY and CDR2 SAAADI. CDR3 sequence reads: CASSGSSGTYTDTQYF. CDR3 coding DNA: TGCGCCAGCAGTGGCTCTAGCGGAACCTACACAGATACGCAGTATTTT.

This clone has just one count. This chain connects TRBV9 to TRBJ2-2; 9 bases agree with TRBD2. V was clipped by 2 bases and J by 4 bases; unmatched bases: 21. This CDR3 spans 21 amino acids. Germline lookup yields CDR1 SGDLS and CDR2 YYNGEE. The CDR3 DNA is TGTGCCAGCAGCGTTCGACCCTCTAGCGGGGTCGAAGCAAGGGTCACCGGGGAGCTGTTTTTT. Amino acid sequence: CASSVRPSSGVEARVTGELFF.

The chain joins TRBV6-5 to TRBJ1-2, with unresolved D. Trimming took 6 bases from V and 5 from J, leaving 19 bases between them. CDR1 MNHEY and CDR2 SVGAGI come from the germline V gene. The CDR3 totals 15 residues. CDR3: CASRPPSGSYYGYTF. The CDR3 nucleotides read TGTGCCAGCAGGCCTCCCTCGGGGTCTTATTATGGCTACACCTTC.

This rearrangement joins TRBV25-1 to TRBJ2-2; the match to TRBD1 covers 8 bases. The CDR3 sequence is 17 residues long. In germline, CDR1 is MGHDK, CDR2 SYGVNS. V dropped 3 bases and J dropped 1; count of bases not matched to a gene: 7. CDR3 coding DNA: TGTGCCAGCAGTGAGTGCCCCGGGACAGGGAACACCGGGGAGCTGTTTTTT. It translates to CASSECPGTGNTGELFF.

This clone was seen a single time. The genes are TRBV7-6 and TRBJ2-1, with D perhaps matching TRBD2 (5 bases). The germline V gene has CDR1 SGHVS and CDR2 FNYEAQ. This CDR3 is built from 13 residues. The germline V and J ends were trimmed by 5 bases and 4 bases, with 9 bases remaining between them. The CDR3 region has the DNA TGTGCCAGCAGCGAAGGACTTTACAATGAGCAGTTCTTC. Its translation is CASSEGLYNEQFF.

The chain carries TRBV20-1 and TRBJ2-4; 8 nucleotides align to TRBD2. The CDR3 is 11 residues long. V shed 4 bases, J shed 15 bases, and the junction held 8 bases outside the gene matches. The germline gives CDR1 DFQATT, CDR2 SNEGSKA (reference sequence). The CDR3 here is CSATTSGGGYF. For the CDR3, the DNA is TGCAGTGCTACAACTAGCGGAGGGGGGTACTTC.

For this clone: One junction end disagrees with the germline gene, perhaps due to a read error. This chain joins TRBV13 and TRBJ2-2, with 7 bases matching TRBD2. CDR3 length: 16 residues. The V gene's germline CDR1 is PRHDT and CDR2 FYEKMQ (reference sequence). The DNA of the CDR3 is TGTGCCAGCAGCCTAGGCGAGCGGGGAAACACCGGGGAGCTGTTTTTT. This translates into CASSLGERGNTGELFF.

This clone has only one observation. A junction end diverges from the germline sequence, so it may reflect a read error. The chain carries TRBV30 and TRBJ2-7; TRBD1 might be the D (6 bases). This CDR3 has 11 amino acids. The germline CDR1 and CDR2 sequences are GTSNPN and SVGIG (reference sequence). The CDR3 DNA is TGTGCCTGGAGTGTACCAGGGGAGAGGCACTTC. Amino acids: CAWSVPGERHF. The entire variable domain, with the rest obtained from reference TRBV30 and TRBJ2-7, is as follows: SQTIHQWPATLVQPVGSPLSLECTVEGTSNPNLYWYRQAAGRGLQLLFYSVGIGQISSEVPQNLSASRPQDRQFILSSKKLLLSDSGFYLCAWSVPGERHFGPGTRLTVT.

V usage is TRBV4-1 and J usage is TRBJ2-7; TRBD2 is a possible D gene (5 bases). Trimming took off 0 bases at V and 4 bases at J, with 16 bases between the two ends. Germline CDR1 reads MGHRA; CDR2 reads YSYEKL. The CDR3 totals 16 residues. DNA for the CDR3: TGCGCCAGCAGCCAAGAGGAGGAGCTGGAAACTTACGAGCAGTACTTC. As protein: CASSQEEELETYEQYF.

This clone was seen more than once but under ten times. The chain uses TRBV6-5 and TRBJ2-5, with D tentatively TRBD2 (6 bases). This CDR3 region has 16 residues. The germline V gene encodes CDR1 MNHEY and CDR2 SVGAGI. Deletions cut 0 bases from V and 5 bases from J, with 16 bases between. CDR3 protein: CASSYSGTPRGETQYF. Written as DNA, the CDR3 is TGTGCCAGCAGTTACTCAGGGACTCCGCGGGGCGAGACCCAGTACTTC.

This rearrangement joins TRBV12-5 to TRBJ2-7; 8 bases line up with TRBD1. CDR3 length equals 17 residues. Germline lookup yields CDR1 LGHNT and CDR2 FRNRAP. V was clipped by 5 bases and J by 4 bases; unmatched bases: 16. CDR3 sequence (DNA): TGTGCTAGTGGTCCGCCCCCTGGACAGGGATCGGTTTACGAGCAGTACTTC. It translates to CASGPPPGQGSVYEQYF.

The chain is built from TRBV11-2 and TRBJ2-7, with 11 bases aligning to TRBD2. CDR1 is SGHAT and CDR2 is FQNNGV in the germline V gene. The CDR3 has 15 amino acids. V trimming: 4 bases; J trimming: 6 bases; junction bases outside the gene matches: 8. The CDR3 DNA follows: TGTGCCAGCAGCTCCAACACTAGCGGGAGATCCGAGCAGTACTTC. Protein sequence: CASSSNTSGRSEQYF.

The chain has TRBV5-1 and TRBJ1-2; perhaps TRBD1 as D (6 bases). Germline CDR1 SGHRS, CDR2 YFSETQ. The CDR3 has 14 residues. The V end lost 0 bases, the J end lost 5 bases, and 11 bases lay between the germline ends. CDR3: CASSLEGQKYGYTF. The CDR3 DNA sequence: TGCGCCAGCAGCTTGGAAGGACAGAAGTATGGCTACACCTTC.

V gene TRBV14 combines with J gene TRBJ2-7; TRBD2 matches 10 bases. The CDR3 covers 16 residues. The germline gives CDR1 SGHDN, CDR2 FVKESK. The V segment lost 0 bases and the J segment 5 bases; nucleotides outside the gene matches: 7. CDR3 DNA: TGTGCCAGCAGCCAAGAAGCGGGAGGGCCTCCTAACGAGCAGTACTTC. It is translated as CASSQEAGGPPNEQYF.

This chain uses TRBV11-3 with TRBJ2-1, with D possibly matching TRBD1 (6 bases). This CDR3 is built from 14 residues. CDR1 SGHNT and CDR2 YENEEA come from the germline V gene. Trimming stripped 0 bases from V and 8 bases from J, with 11 bases between. The CDR3, as DNA: TGTGCCAGCAGCTTAGAACAGGGTAGCCATGAGCAGTTCTTC. Translation: CASSLEQGSHEQFF.

The V gene is TRBV21-1, the J gene TRBJ2-6; the D call of TRBD2 is as the table states it, not checked on the DNA. TRBV21-1 represents a pseudogene. The CDR3 length is 16 residues. The CDR3 loop is CASSKAGAAGANVLTF. In DNA, the CDR3 is TGTGCCAGCAGCAAAGCGGGAGCAGCTGGGGCCAACGTCCTGACTTTC.

The rearrangement joins TRBV30 to TRBJ2-7; a possible D gene is TRBD2 (5 bases). V lost 0 bases and J 5 bases, leaving 11 bases between the germline ends. CDR1 and CDR2 (germline): GTSNPN, SVGIG (reference sequence). The CDR3 runs 13 residues. CDR3 sequence reads: CAWSVLGVHEQYF. Here the CDR3 DNA reads TGTGCCTGGAGTGTACTAGGAGTCCACGAGCAGTACTTC. Supplemented by reference TRBV30 and TRBJ2-7, the full variable domain reads SQTIHQWPATLVQPVGSPLSLECTVEGTSNPNLYWYRQAAGRGLQLLFYSVGIGQISSEVPQNLSASRPQDRQFILSSKKLLLSDSGFYLCAWSVLGVHEQYFGPGTRLTVT.